Sequencing of this T cell receptor beta chain was carried out in a study of T-cell memory formation after mild COVID-19. The TCR alpha and TCR beta cDNA libraries, bearing sample barcodes and UMIs, were generated by 5'RACE using constant-segment primers. TCRdb passed the 5' RACE reads through MiXCR, listing each CDR3 protein once. The table shows under 300,000 distinct CDR3 sequences, with 15% to 20% occurring only once. This clonotype was counted between two and nine times. V trimming: 4 bases; J trimming: 0 bases; junction bases outside the gene matches: 6. The germline gives CDR1 SGHNT, CDR2 YYREEE (reference sequence). This CDR3 contains 15 residues.

This receptor was identified in a man in his late teens or twenties who had mild COVID-19 (a few samples of this study predate the infection). Cell type and time point are not known. The sequencing sample was made of PBMCs or a T cell subset sorted from them (not recorded which). This chain joins TRBV5-4 and TRBJ2-7; 8 bases match TRBD1. The CDR3 spells CASSPRQGTSYEQYF. DNA for the CDR3: TGTGCCAGCAGCCCGCGACAGGGGACCTCCTACGAGCAGTACTTC. Using reference TRBV5-4 and TRBJ2-7 for the parts outside the CDR3, the full variable domain is ETGVTQSPTHLIKTRGQQVTLRCSSQSGHNTVSWYQQALGQGPQFIFQYYREEENGRGNFPPRFSGLQFPNYSSELNVNALELDDSALYLCASSPRQGTSYEQYFGPGTRLTVT.